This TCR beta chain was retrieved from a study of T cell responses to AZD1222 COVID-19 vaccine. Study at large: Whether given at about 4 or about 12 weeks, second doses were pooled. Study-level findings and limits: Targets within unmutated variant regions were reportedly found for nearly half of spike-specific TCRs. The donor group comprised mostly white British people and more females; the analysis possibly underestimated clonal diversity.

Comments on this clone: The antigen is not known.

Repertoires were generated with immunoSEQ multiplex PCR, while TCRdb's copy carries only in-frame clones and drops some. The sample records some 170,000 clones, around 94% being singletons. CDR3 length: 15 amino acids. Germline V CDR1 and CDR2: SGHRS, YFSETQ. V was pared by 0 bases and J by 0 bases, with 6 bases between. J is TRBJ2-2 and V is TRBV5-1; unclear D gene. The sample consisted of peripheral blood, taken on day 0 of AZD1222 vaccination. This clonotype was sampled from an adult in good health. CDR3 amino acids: CASSLASTNTGELFF. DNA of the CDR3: TGCGCCAGCAGCTTGGCGTCAACGAACACCGGGGAGCTGTTTTTT.